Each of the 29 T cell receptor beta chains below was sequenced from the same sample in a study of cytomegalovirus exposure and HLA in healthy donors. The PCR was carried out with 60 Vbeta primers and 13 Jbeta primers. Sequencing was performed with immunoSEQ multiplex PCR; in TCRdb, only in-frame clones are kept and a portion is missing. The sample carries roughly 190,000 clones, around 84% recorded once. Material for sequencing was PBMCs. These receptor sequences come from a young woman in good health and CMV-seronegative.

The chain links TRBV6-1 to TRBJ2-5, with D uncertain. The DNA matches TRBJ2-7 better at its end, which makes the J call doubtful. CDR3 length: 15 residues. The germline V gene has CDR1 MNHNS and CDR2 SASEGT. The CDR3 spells CASSETPQDLYEQYF. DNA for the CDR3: TGTGCCAGCAGTGAAACTCCCCAGGATCTGTACGAGCAGTACTTC.

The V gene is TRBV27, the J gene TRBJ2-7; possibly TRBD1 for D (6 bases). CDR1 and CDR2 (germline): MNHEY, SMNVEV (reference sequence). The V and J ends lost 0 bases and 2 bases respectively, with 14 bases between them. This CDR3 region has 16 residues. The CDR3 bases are TGTGCCAGCAGTTTATCGGGGGCCCTCGCCCCCTACGAGCAGTACTTC. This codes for CASSLSGALAPYEQYF.

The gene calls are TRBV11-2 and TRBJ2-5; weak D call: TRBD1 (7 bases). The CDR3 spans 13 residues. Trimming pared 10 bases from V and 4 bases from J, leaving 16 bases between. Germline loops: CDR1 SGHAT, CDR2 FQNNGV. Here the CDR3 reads CATGPGGRETQYF. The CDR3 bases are TGTGCCACCGGGCCAGGGGGGAGAGAGACCCAGTACTTC. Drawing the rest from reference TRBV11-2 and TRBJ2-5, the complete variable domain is EAGVAQSPRYKIIEKRQSVAFWCNPISGHATLYWYQQILGQGPKLLIQFQNNGVVDDSQLPKDRFSAERLKGVDSTLKIQPAKLEDSAVYLCATGPGGRETQYFGPGTRLLVL.

The CDR3 DNA sequence: TGTGCCTGGAGTACCGGGACAGGGGCCTACAATGAGCAGTTCTTC. Its translation is CAWSTGTGAYNEQFF. This rearrangement joins TRBV30 to TRBJ2-1, with 10 nucleotides matching TRBD1. The CDR3 spans 15 residues. Germline trimming cut 2 bases from V and 2 bases from J; bases unmatched to any gene: 3. Germline lookup yields CDR1 GTSNPN and CDR2 SVGIG (reference sequence).

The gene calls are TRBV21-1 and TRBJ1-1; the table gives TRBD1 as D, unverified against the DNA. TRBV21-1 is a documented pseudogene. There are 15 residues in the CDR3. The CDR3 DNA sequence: TGTGCCAGCACCACAGGGGCTAGGGAAAGCACTGAAGCTTTCTTT. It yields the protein CASTTGARESTEAFF.

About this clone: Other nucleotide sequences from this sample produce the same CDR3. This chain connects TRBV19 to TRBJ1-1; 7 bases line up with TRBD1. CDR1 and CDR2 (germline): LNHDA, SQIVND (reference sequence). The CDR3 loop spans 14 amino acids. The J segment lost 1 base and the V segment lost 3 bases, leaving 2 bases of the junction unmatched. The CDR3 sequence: CASSIGTANTEAFF. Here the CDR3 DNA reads TGTGCCAGTAGTATTGGGACAGCGAACACTGAAGCTTTCTTT.

The CDR3 is CASSFEIHYEQYF. CDR3 coding DNA: TGTGCCAGCAGCTTTGAGATTCACTACGAGCAGTACTTC. V usage is TRBV11-2 and J usage is TRBJ2-7, with D unresolved. CDR3 size: 13 residues. Trimming took off 3 bases at V and 3 bases at J, with 9 bases between the two ends. Germline CDR1 SGHAT, CDR2 FQNNGV.

The CDR3 bases are TGTGCCAGCAGCTCTGGGACCCGGGACACGATCGTTTATGGCTACACCTTC. It translates to CASSSGTRDTIVYGYTF. V is TRBV13 and J is TRBJ1-2; tentative D call: TRBD1 (6 bases). The CDR3 loop spans 17 amino acids. Germline V CDR1 and CDR2: PRHDT, FYEKMQ (reference sequence). V dropped 4 bases and J dropped 5 bases, with 23 bases sitting between them.

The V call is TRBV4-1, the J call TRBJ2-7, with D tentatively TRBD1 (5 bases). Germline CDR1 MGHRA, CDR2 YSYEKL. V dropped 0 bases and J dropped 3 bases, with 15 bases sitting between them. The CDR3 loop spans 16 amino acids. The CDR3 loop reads CASSQEGSGRYYEQYF. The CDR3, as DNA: TGCGCCAGCAGCCAAGAAGGGTCAGGGCGTTACTACGAGCAGTACTTC.

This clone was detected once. CDR3 sequence reads: CASSLTSGSYNEQFF. The CDR3 DNA reads as TGTGCCAGCAGCTTAACTAGCGGTTCGTACAATGAGCAGTTCTTC. The chain uses TRBV5-4 and TRBJ2-1, with 8 bases matching TRBD2. Per germline, CDR1 SGHNT and CDR2 YYREEE (reference sequence). The CDR3 is 15 amino acids. V lost 2 bases, J lost 4 bases, and 5 bases stayed unmatched.

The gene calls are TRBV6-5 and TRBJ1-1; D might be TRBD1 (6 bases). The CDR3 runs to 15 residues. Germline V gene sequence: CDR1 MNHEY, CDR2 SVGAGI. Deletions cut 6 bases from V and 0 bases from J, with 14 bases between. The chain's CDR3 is CASSPTGHMNTEAFF. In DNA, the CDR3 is TGTGCCAGCAGCCCGACAGGCCATATGAACACTGAAGCTTTCTTT.

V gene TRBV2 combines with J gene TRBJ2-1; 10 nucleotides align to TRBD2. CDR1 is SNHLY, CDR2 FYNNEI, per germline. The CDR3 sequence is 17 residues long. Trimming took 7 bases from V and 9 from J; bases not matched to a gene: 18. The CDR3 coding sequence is TGTGCCAGCACTACGGTAGCGGGAGTACTAGCGGGAAGTGAGCAGTTCTTC. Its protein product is CASTTVAGVLAGSEQFF.

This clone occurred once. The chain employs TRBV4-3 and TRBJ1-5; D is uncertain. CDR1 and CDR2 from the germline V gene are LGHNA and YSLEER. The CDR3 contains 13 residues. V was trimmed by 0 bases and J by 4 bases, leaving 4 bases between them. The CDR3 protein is CASSQDPNQPQHF. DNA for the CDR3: TGCGCCAGCAGCCAAGACCCTAATCAGCCCCAGCATTTT.

This CDR3 is CATSRGEGAQETQYF. CDR3 nucleotide sequence: TGTGCCACCAGCAGGGGGGAGGGAGCCCAAGAGACCCAGTACTTC. V usage is TRBV15 and J usage is TRBJ2-5; 7 bases map to TRBD2. The CDR3 runs to 15 residues. From germline, CDR1 is LNHNV and CDR2 YYDKDF (reference sequence). The V and J ends lost 3 bases and 1 base, in that order; junction bases with no gene match: 5.

Here the CDR3 reads CASSDSGTPIIQYF. The CDR3 DNA is TGCGCCAGCAGTGACTCCGGGACACCGATTATTCAGTACTTC. The rearrangement uses TRBV10-1 and TRBJ2-4; TRBD1 might be the D (6 bases). From germline, CDR1 is WNHNN and CDR2 SYGVQD (reference sequence). The V and J ends lost 3 bases and 10 bases respectively, with 16 bases between them. The CDR3 spans 14 residues.

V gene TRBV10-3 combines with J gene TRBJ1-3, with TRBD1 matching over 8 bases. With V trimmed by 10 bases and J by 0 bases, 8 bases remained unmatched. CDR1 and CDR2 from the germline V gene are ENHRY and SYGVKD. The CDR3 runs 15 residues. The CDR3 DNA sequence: TGTGCCAGCAGGGGCGACAGGGGCTCTGGAAACACCATATATTTT. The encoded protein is CASRGDRGSGNTIYF.

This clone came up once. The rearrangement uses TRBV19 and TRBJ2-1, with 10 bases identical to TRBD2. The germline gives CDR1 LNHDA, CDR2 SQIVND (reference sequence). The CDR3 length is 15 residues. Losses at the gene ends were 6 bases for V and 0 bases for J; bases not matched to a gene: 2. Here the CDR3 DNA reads TGTGCCAGTAGGCTAGCGGGAGCCTCCTACAATGAGCAGTTCTTC. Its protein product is CASRLAGASYNEQFF.

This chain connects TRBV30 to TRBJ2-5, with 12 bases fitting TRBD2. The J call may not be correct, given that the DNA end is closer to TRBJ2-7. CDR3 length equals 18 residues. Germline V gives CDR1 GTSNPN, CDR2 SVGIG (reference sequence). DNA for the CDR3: TGTGCCTGGACCCCCCTACTAGCGGGAGGAAATGGCTCCTACGAGCAGTACTTC. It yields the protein CAWTPLLAGGNGSYEQYF.

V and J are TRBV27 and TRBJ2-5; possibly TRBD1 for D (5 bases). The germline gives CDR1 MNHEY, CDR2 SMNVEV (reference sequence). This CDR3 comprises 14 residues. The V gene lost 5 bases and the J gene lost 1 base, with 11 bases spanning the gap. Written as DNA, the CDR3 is TGTGCCAGCAGTAAACGACAGACCCAAGAGACCCAGTACTTC. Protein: CASSKRQTQETQYF.

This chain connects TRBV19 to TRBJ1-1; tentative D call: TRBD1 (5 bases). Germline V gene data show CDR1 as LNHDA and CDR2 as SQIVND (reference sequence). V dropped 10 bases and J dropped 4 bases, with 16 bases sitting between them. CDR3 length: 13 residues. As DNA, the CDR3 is TGTGCCACCCGAAGGGGCGGTGGCACTGAAGCTTTCTTT. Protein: CATRRGGGTEAFF.

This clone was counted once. This CDR3 reads CAISDRGSTAGANVLTF. CDR3 sequence (DNA): TGTGCCATCAGTGATAGAGGGTCTACGGCCGGGGCCAACGTCCTGACTTTC. The gene calls are TRBV10-3 and TRBJ2-6, with D perhaps matching TRBD2 (5 bases). Germline assignment: CDR1 ENHRY and CDR2 SYGVKD. The ends were cut back, 3 bases at V and 4 bases at J, with 16 bases in the middle. This CDR3 region has 17 residues.

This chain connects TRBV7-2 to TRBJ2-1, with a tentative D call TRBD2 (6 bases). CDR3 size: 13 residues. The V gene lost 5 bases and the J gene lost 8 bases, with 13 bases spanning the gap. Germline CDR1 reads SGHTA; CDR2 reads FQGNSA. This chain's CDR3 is CASSAGRGDEQFF. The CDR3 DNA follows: TGTGCCAGCAGCGCCGGGAGAGGGGATGAGCAGTTCTTC.

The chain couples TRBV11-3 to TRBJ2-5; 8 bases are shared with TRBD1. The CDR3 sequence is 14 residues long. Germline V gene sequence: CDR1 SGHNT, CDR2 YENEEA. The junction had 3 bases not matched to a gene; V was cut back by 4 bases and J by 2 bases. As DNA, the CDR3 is TGTGCCAGCAGCTGGACAGGGAGGCAAGAGACCCAGTACTTC. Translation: CASSWTGRQETQYF. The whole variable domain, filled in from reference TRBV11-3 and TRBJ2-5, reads EAGVVQSPRYKIIEKKQPVAFWCNPISGHNTLYWYLQNLGQGPELLIRYENEEAVDDSQLPKDRFSAERLKGVDSTLKIQPAELGDSAVYLCASSWTGRQETQYFGPGTRLLVL.

The DNA of the CDR3 is TGTGCCAGTAAAGTGGCTAGCGGAACATACAATGAGCAGTTCTTC. Its translation is CASKVASGTYNEQFF. The V gene is TRBV19, the J gene TRBJ2-1; 7 nucleotides agree with TRBD2. The trim removed 7 bases at V and 4 bases at J, leaving 10 bases unmatched. The CDR3 is 15 residues long. Per the germline V gene, CDR1 is LNHDA and CDR2 is SQIVND (reference sequence).

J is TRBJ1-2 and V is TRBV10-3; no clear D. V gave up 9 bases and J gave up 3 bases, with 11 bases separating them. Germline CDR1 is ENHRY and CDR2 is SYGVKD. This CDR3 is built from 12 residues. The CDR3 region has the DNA TGTGCCATTTCCGGCGGCCACTATGGCTACACCTTC. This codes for CAISGGHYGYTF.

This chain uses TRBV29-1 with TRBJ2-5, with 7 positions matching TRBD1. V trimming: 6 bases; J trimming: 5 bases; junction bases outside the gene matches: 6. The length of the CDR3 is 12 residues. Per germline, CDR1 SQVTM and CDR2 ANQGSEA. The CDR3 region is CSVRQGPETQYF. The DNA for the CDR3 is TGCAGCGTGAGACAGGGCCCGGAGACCCAGTACTTC.

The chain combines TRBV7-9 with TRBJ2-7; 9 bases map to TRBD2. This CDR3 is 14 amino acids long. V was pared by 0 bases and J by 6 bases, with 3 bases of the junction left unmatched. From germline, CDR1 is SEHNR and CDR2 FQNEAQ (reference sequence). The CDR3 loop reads CASSLAGTSLEQYF. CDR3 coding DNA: TGTGCCAGCAGCTTAGCCGGGACTAGCCTCGAGCAGTACTTC.

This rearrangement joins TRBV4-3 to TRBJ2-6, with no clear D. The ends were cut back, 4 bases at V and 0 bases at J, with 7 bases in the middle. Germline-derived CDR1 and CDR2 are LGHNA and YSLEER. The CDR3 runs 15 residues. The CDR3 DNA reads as TGCGCCAGCAGCCTCGCGGTCTCTGGGGCCAACGTCCTGACTTTC. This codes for CASSLAVSGANVLTF.

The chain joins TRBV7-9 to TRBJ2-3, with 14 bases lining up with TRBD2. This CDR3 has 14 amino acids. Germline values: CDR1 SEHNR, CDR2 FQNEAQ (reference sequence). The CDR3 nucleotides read TGTGCGAGTCGACTAGCGGGAGGGGCAGATACGCAGTATTTT. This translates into CASRLAGGADTQYF. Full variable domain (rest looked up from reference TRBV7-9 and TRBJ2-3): DTGVSQNPRHKITKRGQNVTFRCDPISEHNRLYWYRQTLGQGPEFLTYFQNEAQLEKSRLLSDRFSAERPKGSFSTLEIQRTEQGDSAMYLCASRLAGGADTQYFGPGTRLTVL.